This TCR beta chain was captured in a study of shared clonotypes between healthy human individuals. Investigators spread the genomic DNA of each subset evenly over several immunoSEQ plates. Per the authors' pipeline: Filtering was not the same, since immunoSEQ gave junction-only sequences without quality scores. Method: immunoSEQ multiplex PCR; TCRdb's copy keeps in-frame clones and lacks some. V and J calls and clone size come straight from that table; D and trimming were deduced from the DNA. The sample includes about a million clones, approximately 80% of them seen just once. The CDR3 is 15 residues long. Germline V gene sequence: CDR1 LNHDA, CDR2 SQIVND (reference sequence). After removal of 9 bases from V and 8 bases from J, the junction contained 14 bases not matched to a gene.

The TCR sequence derives from a man aged 18 to 30 in good health. The chain links TRBV19 to TRBJ2-1, with 9 bases that match TRBD2. The sequenced material came from memory CD4+ T cells sorted from blood. Subset of the sample: CD45RA-negative fraction. The CDR3 region is CASNKGLAGRDEQFF. The CDR3 DNA reads TGTGCCAGCAACAAGGGGCTAGCGGGGAGGGATGAGCAGTTCTTC.